Sequencing of this T cell receptor (beta chain) was carried out in a study of technical replicates of blood from a handful of donors. TCRdb's table, derived via immunoSEQ multiplex PCR, lists solely in-frame clones and lacks some. The sample includes 91,000 or so clones, approximately 94% of them seen just once. The length of the CDR3 is 16 residues. The germline CDR1 and CDR2 sequences are MGHRA and YSYEKL. Trimming shortened V by 0 bases and J by 4 bases, and 13 bases separated the two germline ends. The chain employs TRBV4-1 and TRBJ2-1, with no clear D. What was sequenced was T cells isolated from PBMCs. The receptor comes from a human donor in good health. CDR3 sequence reads: CASSQESGLGYNEQFF. CDR3 bases: TGCGCCAGCAGCCAAGAATCCGGTCTAGGTTACAATGAGCAGTTCTTC.